One and the same sample provided the 26 T cell receptor beta chains below, sequenced in a study of blood T cell repertoires in COVID-19. Some clones are missing from TCRdb's copy, which holds only in-frame ones; the method was immunoSEQ multiplex PCR. Found here are some 86,000 clones, approximately 90% of them singletons; the top ten hold about 2.3%. The sample taken for sequencing was peripheral blood. The receptor source for this set is a human donor with active COVID-19. The donor label of this sample is uncertain.

V and J are TRBV4-1 and TRBJ2-7, with D possibly being TRBD2 (5 bases). CDR3 length: 14 amino acids. V dropped 11 bases and J dropped 2 bases, with 19 bases sitting between them. Germline CDR1 is MGHRA and CDR2 is YSYEKL. The CDR3 spells CAASESGSPYEQYF. The CDR3, as DNA: TGCGCCGCCAGCGAATCGGGGTCCCCCTACGAGCAGTACTTC.

The chain carries TRBV24-1 and TRBJ2-7, with TRBD1 matching 8 bases. J lost 6 bases, V lost 7 bases, and 13 bases had no gene match. The CDR3 has 15 residues. Germline CDR1 reads KGHDR; CDR2 reads SFDVKD. CDR3 bases: TGTGCCACCAGCGAGCGGACGACAGGGGAGTGCGAGCAGTACTTC. Protein: CATSERTTGECEQYF.

The chain is built from TRBV6-5 and TRBJ1-5; D is ambiguous. V lost 4 bases to trimming and J lost 5 bases, with 12 bases between them. Germline V lookup: CDR1 MNHEY, CDR2 SVGAGI. The CDR3 length is 14 residues. This chain's CDR3 is CASSSWEPDQPQHF. Written as DNA, the CDR3 is TGTGCCAGCAGTTCTTGGGAGCCCGATCAGCCCCAGCATTTT.

The chain joins TRBV7-9 to TRBJ1-1, with TRBD1 as a possible D gene (6 bases). Trimming removed 5 bases from V and 0 bases from J, with 16 bases in between. This CDR3 region has 16 residues. Germline V CDR1 and CDR2: SEHNR, FQNEAQ (reference sequence). In nucleotides, the CDR3 is TGTGCCAGCAGCCGATGGGACAAACTAATGAACACTGAAGCTTTCTTT. Amino acids: CASSRWDKLMNTEAFF.

The J gene is TRBJ1-3, the V gene TRBV11-2; D perhaps matches TRBD1 (5 bases). Germline V gives CDR1 SGHAT, CDR2 FQNNGV. V was pared by 1 base and J by 6 bases, with 10 bases between. The CDR3 length is 14 residues. The CDR3 nucleotides read TGTGCCAGCAGCTTAGGGCAGGGTGTAAACACCATATATTTT. This sequence encodes CASSLGQGVNTIYF.

The chain is built from TRBV6-5 and TRBJ1-1, with 10 nucleotides matching TRBD1. The CDR3 extends over 15 amino acids. V lost 4 bases to trimming and J lost 6 bases; unmatched junction nucleotides: 8. Per the germline V gene, CDR1 is MNHEY and CDR2 is SVGAGI. DNA for the CDR3: TGTGCCAGCAGTTTCGTTCCGGGACAGGGGTCTGAAGCTTTCTTT. This sequence encodes CASSFVPGQGSEAFF.

By share, this clone ranks as medium-sized. This chain joins TRBV7-9 and TRBJ1-1; D unresolved. V was trimmed by 5 bases and J by 6 bases, leaving 16 bases between them. Per the germline V gene, CDR1 is SEHNR and CDR2 is FQNEAQ (reference sequence). The length of the CDR3 is 14 residues. CDR3 coding DNA: TGTGCCAGCAGCGTATCGGGTCCTGGAGCTGAAGCTTTCTTT. It yields the protein CASSVSGPGAEAFF.

This chain links TRBV18 with TRBJ1-1; 12 nucleotides agree with TRBD1. There are 18 residues in the CDR3. Looked up from germline, CDR1 is KGHSH and CDR2 is LQKENI. V lost 3 bases, J lost 1 base, and 9 bases stayed unmatched. The chain's CDR3 is CASSPLPGTGGRNTEAFF. The CDR3 DNA reads TGTGCCAGCTCACCCCTACCCGGGACAGGGGGCCGGAACACTGAAGCTTTCTTT.

CDR3 DNA: TGTGCCAGCAGTGGACTAGCGGGGTCCACAGATACGCAGTATTTT. Translation gives CASSGLAGSTDTQYF. The chain employs TRBV6-4 and TRBJ2-3, with TRBD2 matching 11 bases. V lost 4 bases, J lost 2 bases, and 2 bases stayed unmatched. Germline assignment: CDR1 MRHNA and CDR2 SNTAGT. This CDR3 is built from 15 residues.

CDR3 coding DNA: TGTGCCAGCAGCCAACAGATCGAGCAGTACTTC. Protein sequence: CASSQQIEQYF. The V gene is TRBV2, the J gene TRBJ2-7; D gene ambiguous. This CDR3 contains 11 residues. Per the germline V gene, CDR1 is SNHLY and CDR2 is FYNNEI. The germline V and J ends were trimmed by 6 bases and 6 bases, with 9 bases remaining between them.

The chain links TRBV4-1 to TRBJ2-3; 11 nucleotides align to TRBD2. This CDR3 region has 15 residues. Germline lookup yields CDR1 MGHRA and CDR2 YSYEKL. V shed 3 bases, J shed 6 bases, and the junction held 5 bases outside the gene matches. The CDR3, as DNA: TGCGCCAGCAGCCACCTTAGCGGGGGGGCTGATACGCAGTATTTT. Protein product: CASSHLSGGADTQYF.

The chain links TRBV5-1 to TRBJ2-1; D not certain. CDR1 and CDR2 from the germline V gene are SGHRS and YFSETQ. V gave up 0 bases and J gave up 5 bases, with 6 bases separating them. The CDR3 is 13 amino acids. The CDR3, as DNA: TGCGCCAGCAGCTTGGACACGAACAATGAGCAGTTCTTC. This gives the protein CASSLDTNNEQFF.

The gene calls are TRBV19 and TRBJ2-7, with 8 bases identical to TRBD1. The CDR3 extends over 15 amino acids. V lost 8 bases and J lost 0; bases outside the gene matches: 9. Germline V gives CDR1 LNHDA, CDR2 SQIVND (reference sequence). The CDR3 coding sequence is TGTGCCAGTCAACTCCGACAGGGGCCCTCCTACGAGCAGTACTTC. Protein: CASQLRQGPSYEQYF.

The CDR3 protein is CASSVASDAGEAFF. Written as DNA, the CDR3 is TGTGCCAGCAGCGTAGCCTCGGACGCGGGGGAAGCTTTCTTT. The genes are TRBV9 and TRBJ1-1; D unresolved. Looked up from germline, CDR1 is SGDLS and CDR2 is YYNGEE. CDR3 length: 14 amino acids. The ends were cut back, 0 bases at V and 8 bases at J, with 14 bases in the middle.

The rearrangement joins TRBV5-5 to TRBJ2-3; 10 bases line up with TRBD1. The CDR3 totals 18 residues. Trimming at V came to 4 bases and at J to 3 bases, leaving 14 bases not matched to a gene. CDR1 is SGHKS, CDR2 YYEKEE, per germline (reference sequence). The CDR3 DNA reads TGTGCCAGCAGCCCGATCCCGGGACAGGGGAGTAGGACAGATACGCAGTATTTT. This gives the protein CASSPIPGQGSRTDTQYF. Combining the CDR3 with reference TRBV5-5 and TRBJ2-3 gives the whole variable domain DAGVTQSPTHLIKTRGQQVTLRCSPISGHKSVSWYQQVLGQGPQFIFQYYEKEERGRGNFPDRFSARQFPNYSSELNVNALLLGDSALYLCASSPIPGQGSRTDTQYFGPGTRLTVL.

This chain links TRBV5-1 with TRBJ1-2, with D perhaps matching TRBD1 (5 bases). Per germline, CDR1 SGHRS and CDR2 YFSETQ. CDR3 length equals 13 residues. V lost 0 bases to trimming and J lost 8 bases, with 11 bases between them. The CDR3 nucleotides read TGCGCCAGCAGCTTGGTTTCGGGGGACGGCTACACCTTC. It specifies CASSLVSGDGYTF. Full variable domain (outside the CDR3, taken from reference TRBV5-1 and TRBJ1-2): KAGVTQTPRYLIKTRGQQVTLSCSPISGHRSVSWYQQTPGQGLQFLFEYFSETQRNKGNFPGRFSGRQFSNSRSEMNVSTLELGDSALYLCASSLVSGDGYTFGSGTRLTVV.

The V call is TRBV6-2 or TRBV6-3, the J call TRBJ2-2; TRBD2 matches at 9 bases. Losses at the gene ends were 4 bases for V and 5 bases for J; bases not matched to a gene: 5. Germline lookup yields CDR1 MNHEY and CDR2 SVGEGT. This CDR3 comprises 15 residues. The CDR3 DNA sequence: TGTGCCAGCAGTTCCCTAGCGGGAAGGACCGGGGAGCTGTTTTTT. Amino acids: CASSSLAGRTGELFF.

V is TRBV7-2 and J is TRBJ2-5; tentative D call: TRBD1 (5 bases). Germline V gene data show CDR1 as SGHTA and CDR2 as FQGNSA. This CDR3 is 15 amino acids long. The V gene lost 5 bases and the J gene lost 5 bases, with 18 bases spanning the gap. Written as DNA, the CDR3 is TGTGCCAGCAGCCCCCCTCAAGGGGTGGGGGAGACCCAGTACTTC. Residues: CASSPPQGVGETQYF.

The chain carries TRBV19 and TRBJ2-7; a possible D gene is TRBD1 (6 bases). CDR1 and CDR2 from the germline V gene are LNHDA and SQIVND (reference sequence). Trimming took off 4 bases at V and 3 bases at J, with 10 bases between the two ends. CDR3 length: 13 residues. This CDR3 is CASSRGPDYEQYF. DNA for the CDR3: TGTGCCAGTAGTAGGGGGCCGGACTACGAGCAGTACTTC.

DNA of the CDR3: TGTGCCAGCAGCGAAGGGGGGGGCTACAATGAGCAGTTCTTC. Residues: CASSEGGGYNEQFF. The V and J genes are TRBV6-2 or TRBV6-3 and TRBJ2-1; D is perhaps TRBD2 (7 bases). CDR1 is MNHEY, CDR2 SVGEGT, per germline. V was cut by 6 bases and J by 3 bases, with 12 bases left in between. This CDR3 comprises 14 residues.

The chain carries TRBV18 and TRBJ1-2; 10 bases line up with TRBD1. Germline V gene data show CDR1 as KGHSH and CDR2 as LQKENI. CDR3 length equals 14 residues. Trimming cost V 6 bases and J 4 bases; bases outside gene matches: 5. The CDR3 here is CASSPRTGGYGYTF. DNA for the CDR3: TGTGCCAGCTCGCCTAGGACAGGGGGCTATGGCTACACCTTC. The whole variable domain, filled in from reference TRBV18 and TRBJ1-2, reads NAGVMQNPRHLVRRRGQEARLRCSPMKGHSHVYWYRQLPEEGLKFMVYLQKENIIDESGMPKERFSAEFPKEGPSILRIQQVVRGDSAAYFCASSPRTGGYGYTFGSGTRLTVV.

J is TRBJ2-2 and V is TRBV23-1, with TRBD2 identical over 11 bases. TRBV23-1 is identified as an open reading frame with a role that is uncertain. The V gene end was trimmed by 6 bases and the J gene end by 5 bases; junction bases not matched to a gene: 8. This CDR3 is 16 amino acids long. CDR3 loop: CASRPTSGGGTGELFF. The CDR3 coding sequence is TGCGCCAGCAGACCAACTAGCGGGGGAGGGACCGGGGAGCTGTTTTTT.

The chain uses TRBV23-1 and TRBJ1-2; 8 positions agree with TRBD1. TRBV23-1 is designated an ORF whose function remains uncertain. The CDR3 runs to 15 residues. V lost 1 base to trimming and J lost 8 bases; unmatched junction nucleotides: 9. The CDR3 reads CASSQLNQGANGYTF. In DNA, the CDR3 is TGCGCCAGCAGTCAATTAAATCAGGGGGCAAACGGCTACACCTTC.

This sequence joins TRBV5-4 and TRBJ2-7; 10 nucleotides agree with TRBD2. V lost 4 bases to trimming and J lost 4 bases; unmatched junction nucleotides: 8. CDR3 length equals 15 residues. The germline V gene has CDR1 SGHNT and CDR2 YYREEE (reference sequence). CDR3 sequence reads: CASSPSGGALYEQYF. In nucleotides, the CDR3 is TGTGCCAGCAGCCCCAGCGGGGGGGCCTTGTACGAGCAGTACTTC.

The chain uses TRBV15 and TRBJ1-3; TRBD1 is a possible D gene (5 bases). This CDR3 has 13 residues. The V gene lost 5 bases and the J gene lost 3 bases, with 8 bases spanning the gap. Germline-derived CDR1 and CDR2 are LNHNV and YYDKDF (reference sequence). CDR3 DNA sequence: TGTGCCACCAGCCGGACATATGGAAACACCATATATTTT. Its protein is CATSRTYGNTIYF.

This rearrangement joins TRBV7-3 to TRBJ2-1; 8 positions match TRBD1. The CDR3 spans 15 residues. Trimming removed 5 bases from V and 12 bases from J; junction bases left unmatched: 15. Looked up from germline, CDR1 is SGHTA and CDR2 is FQGTGA. CDR3 amino acids: CASSRTSQGAVRQFF. CDR3 sequence (DNA): TGTGCCAGCAGCCGGACCTCCCAGGGGGCAGTTCGGCAGTTCTTC.